This T cell receptor (beta chain) was sequenced during a study of low-dose radiotherapy and immunotherapy resistance in tumors. Turning to the study itself: Participants in Cohort 1 were administered 0.5 Gy per fraction at 2-week intervals, to a cumulative dose of 6.5 Gy.

V shed 1 base and J shed 4 bases, with 10 bases lying between them. The length of the CDR3 is 14 residues. Germline V gene lookup returns CDR1 MDHEN and CDR2 SYDVKM. The time point is: before trial treatment. Nivolumab, ipilimumab, aspirin, low-dose cyclophosphamide and low-dose radiotherapy were all administered to the donors. This clonotype was seen many times. TRAV- and TRBV-specific primers were used for first-strand cDNA, which covered alpha and beta chains. It was with a constant-region primer and a V-primer adapter that TCRs were amplified over around 20 PCR cycles. TCRdb analysed the reads with MiXCR anew, one entry per CDR3 protein. The table records 60,000 to 75,000 distinct CDR3 sequences, roughly 29% of them present only once.

This TCR was recovered from a male donor with rectosigmoid adenocarcinoma. J is TRBJ1-1 and V is TRBV28; D remains unclear. The material sequenced was PBMCs, taken before treatment. The CDR3 region has the DNA TGTGCCAGCAGTTTATCGGGGATTGGCACTGAAGCTTTCTTT. It encodes CASSLSGIGTEAFF.